This is a list of T cell receptor beta chains from one sample in a study of response to subunit inactivated influenza vaccine. Using its own MiXCR run on the RT-PCR reads, TCRdb lists one record per CDR3 protein. The data show about 170,000 distinct CDR3 sequences, with about an eighth seen just once and approximately 30% held by the top ten. The sample was also linked to a second study, of T cells expressing NK-cell markers.

This material consisted of CD8+ T cells sorted from PBMCs, taken about 11 days after vaccination. These receptors originate from a man aged 45-65 years who received an inactivated influenza vaccine. CDR3s include the opening cysteine and the closing phenylalanine or tryptophan. The D gene is left open where the match is weak. Clone size appears in some rows only: once, few, many, or a class for an expanded clone.

CDR3nt: TGTGCCAGCAGTTTGGGGGGGAATAGCAATCAGCCCCAGCATTTT; CDR3aa: CASSLGGNSNQPQHF; j_gene: TRBJ1-5; d_gene: -; v_gene: TRBV12-3/TRBV12-4; len: 15; abundance: few
CDR3nt: TGCAGTGCCCCAAAGACTAGCGGGGGGAACACCGGGGAGCTGTTTTTT; CDR3aa: CSAPKTSGGNTGELFF; j_gene: TRBJ2-2; d_gene: TRBD2; v_gene: TRBV20-1; len: 16; abundance: few
CDR3nt: TGTGCCTGGAGCATCCGTGTCGGGGAGCTGTTTTTT; CDR3aa: CAWSIRVGELFF; j_gene: TRBJ2-2; d_gene: -; v_gene: TRBV30; len: 12; abundance: -
CDR3nt: TGTGCCAGCAGTGAGTGGGGGTTAGAAGGTGGCTACACCTTC; CDR3aa: CASSEWGLEGGYTF; j_gene: TRBJ1-2; d_gene: -; v_gene: TRBV25-1; len: 14; abundance: -
CDR3nt: TGTGCCAGCAGTTTTTTTGGTAACTATGGCTACACCTTC; CDR3aa: CASSFFGNYGYTF; j_gene: TRBJ1-2; d_gene: -; v_gene: TRBV27; len: 13; abundance: -
CDR3nt: TGTGCCAGCAGCCCGCGAGGCTCGGGACTAGCCCCCCCAAATGAGCAGTTCTTC; CDR3aa: CASSPRGSGLAPPNEQFF; j_gene: TRBJ2-1; d_gene: TRBD2; v_gene: TRBV11-1; len: 18; abundance: few
CDR3nt: TGTGCCAGCAGCGCGAGGGACAGGGGGAGCTATGGCTACACCTTC; CDR3aa: CASSARDRGSYGYTF; j_gene: TRBJ1-2; d_gene: TRBD1; v_gene: TRBV9; len: 15; abundance: few
CDR3nt: TGTGCCAGCAGCCAGATGGACACCGGGGAGCTGTTTTTT; CDR3aa: CASSQMDTGELFF; j_gene: TRBJ2-2; d_gene: -; v_gene: TRBV7-6; len: 13; abundance: -
CDR3nt: TGTGCCAGCAGTCCAAACCGAGGGGGTGCCGAGCAGTACTTC; CDR3aa: CASSPNRGGAEQYF; j_gene: TRBJ2-7; d_gene: -; v_gene: TRBV28; len: 14; abundance: few
CDR3nt: TGCGCCAGCAGCCAAAACGCTTTAGGACTAACGGGAGATACGCAGTATTTT; CDR3aa: CASSQNALGLTGDTQYF; j_gene: TRBJ2-3; d_gene: -; v_gene: TRBV4-1; len: 17; abundance: many
CDR3nt: TGTGCCAGCAGCCAAGAGAGCCCCCCATACAATGAGCAGTTCTTC; CDR3aa: CASSQESPPYNEQFF; j_gene: TRBJ2-1; d_gene: -; v_gene: TRBV3-1; len: 15; abundance: many
CDR3nt: TGTGCCAGCAGTGATGGCAGGGGCCTCTACGAGCAGTACTTC; CDR3aa: CASSDGRGLYEQYF; j_gene: TRBJ2-7; d_gene: -; v_gene: TRBV2; len: 14; abundance: many
CDR3nt: TGTGCCAGCAGCTTACTCAGGGGGATCCAAAACATTCAGTACTTC; CDR3aa: CASSLLRGIQNIQYF; j_gene: TRBJ2-4; d_gene: TRBD1; v_gene: TRBV7-9; len: 15; abundance: -
CDR3nt: TGCGCCAGCAGCAAGCGTTTTGTTGGAGCAGATACGCAGTATTTT; CDR3aa: CASSKRFVGADTQYF; j_gene: TRBJ2-3; d_gene: -; v_gene: TRBV4-3; len: 15; abundance: few
CDR3nt: TGCAGTGCCTTCTGGGGGGAAGGTGAAAAACTGTTTTTT; CDR3aa: CSAFWGEGEKLFF; j_gene: TRBJ1-4; d_gene: -; v_gene: TRBV20-1; len: 13; abundance: many
CDR3nt: TGTGCCAGCAGCCCCTTTACTAGAAATGAGCAGTTCTTC; CDR3aa: CASSPFTRNEQFF; j_gene: TRBJ2-1; d_gene: -; v_gene: TRBV3-1; len: 13; abundance: -
CDR3nt: TGCGCCAGCAGCCAAGATTCGGGAAACACTGAAGCTTTCTTT; CDR3aa: CASSQDSGNTEAFF; j_gene: TRBJ1-1; d_gene: -; v_gene: TRBV4-3; len: 14; abundance: many
CDR3nt: TGCGCCAGCAGCCAAGATCTATTCGGGACTAGCGGTTTGGCCCAGTACTTC; CDR3aa: CASSQDLFGTSGLAQYF; j_gene: TRBJ2-5; d_gene: TRBD2; v_gene: TRBV4-3; len: 17; abundance: -
CDR3nt: TGTGCCAGCAGCATAGTAGGGACCCAGTACTTC; CDR3aa: CASSIVGTQYF; j_gene: TRBJ2-5; d_gene: -; v_gene: TRBV12-3/TRBV12-4; len: 11; abundance: -
CDR3nt: TGTGCCAGCAGCGACCCGATTGGTCGTCATGAAAAACTGTTTTTT; CDR3aa: CASSDPIGRHEKLFF; j_gene: TRBJ1-4; d_gene: -; v_gene: TRBV6-2/TRBV6-3; len: 15; abundance: -
CDR3nt: TGCGCCAGCAGTCCCCTTGCGGGGGGGATGCAAGAGACCCAGTACTTC; CDR3aa: CASSPLAGGMQETQYF; j_gene: TRBJ2-5; d_gene: TRBD2; v_gene: TRBV4-3; len: 16; abundance: few
CDR3nt: TGCAGCGTTGTGGGTGGGAGCTCCTACGAGCAGTACTTC; CDR3aa: CSVVGGSSYEQYF; j_gene: TRBJ2-7; d_gene: -; v_gene: TRBV29-1; len: 13; abundance: few
CDR3nt: TGTGCCAGCAGTTACTCGAGGTTAACCGGCCGGACCGAGCAGTACTTC; CDR3aa: CASSYSRLTGRTEQYF; j_gene: TRBJ2-7; d_gene: -; v_gene: TRBV6-5; len: 16; abundance: -